This record concerns one T cell receptor beta chain sequence. Original analysis: From reference gene primer amplification, estimates of nucleated cell counts were derived. The assay was immunoSEQ multiplex PCR, and TCRdb's table has in-frame clones only and misses some. That table supplies the V and J calls and clone size; D and trimming were determined from the DNA. The sample lists about 43,000 clones; approximately 86% were seen once. This record belongs to a study of blood T cell repertoires in COVID-19. In the study overall: Both acute and convalescent COVID-19 samples were obtained from the United States, Italy and Spain. PBMCs, B-cell-depleted T cells, or T cells provided the cDNA or gDNA that made up the material.

CDR1 SGDLS and CDR2 YYNGEE come from the germline V gene. The junction had 7 bases not matched to a gene; V was cut back by 4 bases and J by 3 bases. The CDR3 is made up of 15 amino acids. This clonotype originated in a woman aged 80 or older with active COVID-19. V is TRBV9 and J is TRBJ2-5; 9 bases align to TRBD1. The source material was peripheral blood. CDR3 coding DNA: TGTGCCAGCAGCCTCCTGGGACAGGGTAAAGAGACCCAGTACTTC. Translated: CASSLLGQGKETQYF. Full variable domain (missing parts from reference TRBV9 and TRBJ2-5): DSGVTQTPKHLITATGQRVTLRCSPRSGDLSVYWYQQSLDQGLQFLIQYYNGEERAKGNILERFSAQQFPDLHSELNLSSLELGDSALYFCASSLLGQGKETQYFGPGTRLLVL.